The rows below give T cell receptor beta chains drawn from one sample of a study of shared clonotypes between healthy human individuals. This table comes from immunoSEQ multiplex PCR, and its TCRdb copy is limited to in-frame clones, with some not included. The sample carries some 2 million clones, about 94% recorded once. Input material: naive CD8+ T cells sorted from blood. All receptors come from a young man in good health. Both conserved end residues are part of each CDR3.

j_call | v_call | cdr3_aa
TRBJ1-1 | TRBV7-6 | CASSLGTDTEAFF
TRBJ2-7 | TRBV30 | CAWEDFHYEQYF
TRBJ1-2 | TRBV6-5 | CASSYFGTAYGYTF
TRBJ2-7 | TRBV5-1 | CASSLRGPPYEQYF
TRBJ2-7 | TRBV4-1 | CASSQVPTGLSYEQYF
TRBJ2-5 | TRBV12-5 | CASGDANQETQYF
TRBJ1-6 | TRBV2 | CASSEALAEDSPLHF
TRBJ1-2 | TRBV12-5 | CASDWDGDKGNGDGYTF
TRBJ1-6 | TRBV5-8 | CASSPTLDRGPYNSPLHF
TRBJ2-7 | TRBV6-1 | CASSDEGLSYEQYF
TRBJ2-1 | TRBV27 | CASSLRDSLNEQFF
TRBJ2-7 | TRBV30 | CAWSSGTGGEQYF
TRBJ2-2 | TRBV18 | CASSPYTGTNTGELFF
TRBJ2-3 | TRBV6-5 | CASSYSEGVNWDTQYF
TRBJ2-1 | TRBV5-6 | CASTRQANYNEQFF
TRBJ1-1 | TRBV6-5 | CASSYPATGLGTEAFF
TRBJ2-7 | TRBV27 | CASSLGQTYEQYF
TRBJ1-1 | TRBV6-5 | CASSPTEFTEAFF
TRBJ2-3 | TRBV7-9 | CVNLEIATDTQYF
TRBJ1-5 | TRBV6-6 | CASSYLQGHQPQHF
TRBJ2-5 | TRBV9 | CASSVGAGQETQYF
TRBJ1-2 | TRBV27 | CASSLGTGGGYTF
TRBJ2-3 | TRBV13 | CASTQGTSTDTQYF
TRBJ2-7 | TRBV11-2 | CASSPVVRAREQYF
TRBJ2-3 | TRBV15 | CATSRDLSGMSTDTQYF
TRBJ2-7 | TRBV5-6 | CASSFMDEQYF
TRBJ2-7 | TRBV27 | CASSLLAGSSYEQYF
TRBJ2-5 | TRBV6-5 | CASGSRLYQETQYF
TRBJ1-2 | TRBV28 | CASSLSPTGTSYGYTF
TRBJ2-1 | TRBV15 | CATSRTVGTSGFNEQFF
TRBJ2-5 | TRBV5-8 | CASSPSGLMETQYF
TRBJ2-5 | TRBV4-1 | CASSQRSGPSQETQYF
TRBJ2-7 | TRBV10-1 | CASSEFKNNEQYF
TRBJ2-7 | TRBV27 | CASSLSIGVGDYEQYF
TRBJ2-1 | TRBV7-9 | CAGGLAGGPEQFF
TRBJ2-3 | TRBV9 | CASSVPSGADTQYF
TRBJ2-5 | TRBV13 | CASSLAGGYETQYF
TRBJ1-1 | TRBV6-6 | CASSFSPPDMNTEAFF
TRBJ2-7 | TRBV7-9 | CASSLAGTGSYEQYF
TRBJ1-5 | TRBV28 | CASSLRTGTGRFNNQPQHF
TRBJ2-7 | TRBV29-1 | CSVEDVGNYEQYF
TRBJ1-2 | TRBV7-9 | CASSLADRDGYTF
TRBJ2-2 | TRBV5-6 | CASSPKGSRELFF
TRBJ1-1 | TRBV28 | CASSLRTGAEAFF
TRBJ1-5 | TRBV27 | CASSSFDQPQHF
TRBJ2-5 | TRBV6-5 | CASSFRGGEETQYF
TRBJ1-2 | TRBV21-1 | CASSKQLRGNYGYTF
TRBJ2-3 | TRBV9 | CASSATTFLTDTQYF
TRBJ2-7 | TRBV28 | CASSLGITYEQYF
TRBJ2-7 | TRBV27 | CASMASGTYEQYF
TRBJ2-7 | TRBV5-6 | CASSPDSSYEQYF
TRBJ2-2 | TRBV28 | CASWGQGIGELFF
TRBJ1-3 | TRBV7-9 | CASSSRGRDSGNTIYF